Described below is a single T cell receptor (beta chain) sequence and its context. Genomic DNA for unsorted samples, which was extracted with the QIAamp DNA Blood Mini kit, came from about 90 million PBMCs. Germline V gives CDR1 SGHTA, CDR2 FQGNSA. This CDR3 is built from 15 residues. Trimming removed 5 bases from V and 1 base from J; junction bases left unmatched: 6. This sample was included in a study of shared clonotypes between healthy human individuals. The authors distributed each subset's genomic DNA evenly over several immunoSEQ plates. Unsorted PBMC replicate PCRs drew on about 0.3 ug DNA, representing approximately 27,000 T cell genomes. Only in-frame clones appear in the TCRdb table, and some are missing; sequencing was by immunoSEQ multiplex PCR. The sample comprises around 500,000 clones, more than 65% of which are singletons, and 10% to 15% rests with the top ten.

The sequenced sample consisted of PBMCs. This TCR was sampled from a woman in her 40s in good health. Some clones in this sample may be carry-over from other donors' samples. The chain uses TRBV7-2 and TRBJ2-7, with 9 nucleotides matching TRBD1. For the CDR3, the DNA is TGTGCCAGCAGCCGTCGGACAGGGGAATCCTACGAGCAGTACTTC. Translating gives CASSRRTGESYEQYF.